Following are 7 T cell receptor beta chains from one sample sequenced in a study of identical twins. TCRdb re-analysed the 5' RACE reads in MiXCR, keeping a single row per CDR3 protein. Among under 900,000 distinct CDR3 sequences, around a sixth were seen once, and the ten largest hold about an eighth. These data are also associated with another study on T cells expressing NK-cell markers.

Sequencing was performed on PBMCs. All receptors come from a woman younger than 30 in good health.

The chain recombines TRBV9 with TRBJ2-7; the D call may be TRBD1 or TRBD2 (5 bases each). The germline CDR1 and CDR2 sequences are SGDLS and YYNGEE. The CDR3 loop spans 15 amino acids. Deletions cut 3 bases from V and 6 bases from J, with 19 bases between. CDR3 region: CASSDGTRVEGEQYF. CDR3 in DNA: TGTGCCAGCAGCGACGGGACCAGAGTTGAGGGCGAGCAGTACTTC.

The J gene is TRBJ1-1, the V gene TRBV5-1, with 8 bases matching TRBD1. The CDR3 is 16 amino acids. Germline-derived CDR1 and CDR2 are SGHRS and YFSETQ. The J segment lost 8 bases and the V segment lost 0 bases, leaving 12 bases of the junction unmatched. The CDR3 DNA sequence: TGCGCCAGCAGCTTGGAATCAAGAGGACAGGGCGGAGAAGCTTTCTTT. As protein: CASSLESRGQGGEAFF.

The chain couples TRBV20-1 to TRBJ2-5; 9 bases map to TRBD2. The CDR3 spans 16 residues. The germline CDR1 and CDR2 sequences are DFQATT and SNEGSKA (reference sequence). Unmatched junction bases numbered 11, after V lost 1 base and J lost 5 bases. The CDR3 is CSARGTSGRDVETQYF. The DNA of the CDR3 is TGCAGTGCTAGAGGAACTAGCGGGCGGGATGTTGAGACCCAGTACTTC.

A note on this clonotype: A much larger clone is a single base away; this may be a read error. The CDR3 spells CVTDRDTGELFF. The DNA for the CDR3 is TGTGTAACCGACAGGGACACCGGGGAGCTGTTTTTT. The chain employs TRBV6-6 and TRBJ2-2; 7 nucleotides match TRBD1. Germline V gene lookup returns CDR1 MNHNY and CDR2 SVGAGI (reference sequence). The CDR3 has 12 residues.

This clonotype was seen a few times. The V gene is TRBV7-8, the J gene TRBJ2-7; 8 bases fit TRBD1. V trimming: 3 bases; J trimming: 6 bases; junction bases outside the gene matches: 7. This CDR3 contains 14 residues. Germline V CDR1 and CDR2: SGHVS, FQNEAQ. Written as DNA, the CDR3 is TGTGCCAGCAGCTTCCGGGACAGGAACGCCGAGCAGTACTTC. Encoded protein: CASSFRDRNAEQYF.

The gene calls are TRBV5-1 and TRBJ1-2, with D perhaps TRBD1 (6 bases). Germline-derived CDR1 and CDR2 are SGHRS and YFSETQ. V was trimmed by 5 bases and J by 8 bases, leaving 16 bases between them. The CDR3 contains 13 residues. This chain's CDR3 is CASRGTPGEGYTF. The CDR3 region has the DNA TGCGCCAGCAGGGGGACACCGGGGGAAGGCTACACCTTC.

This clonotype turned up a few times. This chain uses TRBV12-3 or TRBV12-4 with TRBJ2-7; D is possibly TRBD2 (6 bases). CDR3 size: 15 residues. V dropped 6 bases and J dropped 2 bases, with 17 bases sitting between them. The CDR3 is CASSPTGTGAYEQYF. The CDR3 coding sequence is TGTGCCAGCAGCCCTACCGGGACTGGGGCCTACGAGCAGTACTTC.